One sample yielded the 15 T cell receptor beta chains listed below, sequenced in a study of Ad26.COV2.S vaccination and SARS-CoV-2 variants. Described treatment: 15 to 20 received Ad26.COV2.S at low or high dose, single or two shots; 5 received placebo; per-sample allocation not given. At day 63 after the first vaccine or placebo injection, samples were drawn. The method was immunoSEQ multiplex PCR; TCRdb's version includes in-frame clones alone and lacks a portion of them. The repertoire holds a few hundred thousand clones, with roughly 84% as singletons. Sequenced material: peripheral blood, taken in a trial of Ad26.COV2.S vaccine versus placebo. These receptors were obtained from a person aged 18 to 59 who received the Ad26.COV2.S COVID-19 vaccine or a placebo.

The V and J genes are TRBV27 and TRBJ2-1, with a weak D call TRBD2 (6 bases). In germline, CDR1 is MNHEY, CDR2 SMNVEV (reference sequence). The CDR3 spans 14 residues. The V and J ends lost 6 bases and 2 bases respectively, with 11 bases between them. The CDR3 DNA reads as TGTGCCAGCAGGGTAGGCGGGGCCTACAATGAGCAGTTCTTC. The encoded protein is CASRVGGAYNEQFF.

In this sample, this clone turned up once. The V and J genes are TRBV9 and TRBJ1-1; TRBD1 might be the D (6 bases). Germline loops: CDR1 SGDLS, CDR2 YYNGEE. Trimming left V 1 base short and J 12 bases short, with 22 bases between. The CDR3 spans 15 residues. The CDR3 is CASSVLDGDLGGTFF. CDR3 bases: TGTGCCAGCAGCGTACTCGACGGGGACCTAGGGGGAACTTTCTTT.

This clone was recorded a few times. The chain carries TRBV19 and TRBJ1-5; 10 positions match TRBD1. The CDR3 totals 16 residues. Per the germline V gene, CDR1 is LNHDA and CDR2 is SQIVND (reference sequence). The junction had 9 bases not matched to a gene; V was cut back by 5 bases and J by 5 bases. The CDR3 sequence is CASSFPGTGVYQPQHF. As DNA, the CDR3 is TGTGCCAGTAGTTTCCCCGGGACAGGGGTTTATCAGCCCCAGCATTTT.

The rearrangement joins TRBV30 to TRBJ2-7; 8 positions agree with TRBD1. V was pared by 3 bases and J by 3 bases, with 13 bases of the junction left unmatched. CDR3 length: 16 residues. Germline V gives CDR1 GTSNPN, CDR2 SVGIG (reference sequence). CDR3 region: CAWSAHEGTGGYEQYF. In nucleotides, the CDR3 is TGTGCCTGGAGCGCCCATGAAGGGACAGGAGGCTACGAGCAGTACTTC.

V usage is TRBV15 and J usage is TRBJ2-4; 12 nucleotides align to TRBD1. Trimming took 1 base from V and 0 from J; bases not matched to a gene: 10. Germline CDR1 LNHNV, CDR2 YYDKDF (reference sequence). CDR3 length: 20 amino acids. Written as DNA, the CDR3 is TGTGCCACCAGCAGAGCCGGGACAGGGGGCCACCTACTAGCCAAAAACATTCAGTACTTC. It translates to CATSRAGTGGHLLAKNIQYF.

The V call is TRBV19, the J call TRBJ1-1, with D possibly matching TRBD1 (5 bases). V was cut by 2 bases and J by 6 bases, with 10 bases left in between. CDR3 length equals 13 residues. Looked up from germline, CDR1 is LNHDA and CDR2 is SQIVND (reference sequence). This CDR3 is CASSIRRGAEAFF. The CDR3 bases are TGTGCCAGTAGTATAAGGAGGGGAGCTGAAGCTTTCTTT.

Comment on this clone: The sample holds other DNA sequences that translate to the same CDR3. CDR3 sequence reads: CASSLGRVGQPQHF. The CDR3 coding sequence is TGTGCCAGCAGCTTAGGAAGGGTTGGTCAGCCCCAGCATTTT. The rearrangement uses TRBV11-2 and TRBJ1-5; D not certain. The V and J ends lost 1 base and 6 bases respectively, with 10 bases between them. The CDR3 totals 14 residues. CDR1 and CDR2 from the germline V gene are SGHAT and FQNNGV.

This clone showed up just once. CDR3 nucleotide sequence: TGTGCCAGCAGCCAAGATTCAGGTAGCGGGGGAGTTCCCTACAATGAGCAGTTCTTC. It specifies CASSQDSGSGGVPYNEQFF. The chain is built from TRBV3-1 (or the pseudogene TRBV3-2) and TRBJ2-1; 9 bases are a match to TRBD2. Germline lookup yields CDR1 LGHDT and CDR2 YNNKEL (reference sequence). V trimming: 0 bases; J trimming: 2 bases; junction bases outside the gene matches: 11. CDR3 length: 19 amino acids.

The CDR3 loop is CASRSPGGEAFF. The CDR3 DNA reads as TGTGCAAGTCGCTCCCCGGGGGGTGAAGCTTTCTTT. The chain couples TRBV12-2 to TRBJ1-1. TRBV12-2 is termed a pseudogene. CDR3 length equals 12 residues.

J is TRBJ2-3 and V is TRBV6-4; 8 nucleotides align to TRBD2. Germline trimming cut 1 base from V and 4 bases from J; bases unmatched to any gene: 4. From germline, CDR1 is MRHNA and CDR2 SNTAGT. CDR3 length: 15 residues. The CDR3: CASSDLAGGPDTQYF. The CDR3 DNA follows: TGTGCCAGCAGTGACTTGGCGGGGGGCCCAGATACGCAGTATTTT.

This sequence joins TRBV7-9 and TRBJ2-7; 12 nucleotides align to TRBD2. CDR1 and CDR2 (germline): SEHNR, FQNEAQ (reference sequence). The CDR3 loop spans 15 amino acids. After removal of 4 bases from V and 4 bases from J, the junction contained 5 bases not matched to a gene. CDR3 in DNA: TGTGCCAGCAGCTCCACGACTAGCGGGGGATACGAGCAGTACTTC. Amino acid sequence: CASSSTTSGGYEQYF.

CDR3 bases: TGTGCCAGTTCCGGAGGGGGGTACTACGAGCAGTACTTC. As protein: CASSGGGYYEQYF. This chain connects TRBV27 to TRBJ2-7; D is tentatively TRBD1 or TRBD2 (6 bases each). The CDR3 runs to 13 residues. The V and J ends lost 9 bases and 3 bases respectively, with 15 bases between them. In germline, CDR1 is MNHEY, CDR2 SMNVEV (reference sequence).

J is TRBJ2-7 and V is TRBV9, with D uncertain. The CDR3 contains 13 residues. Germline CDR1 SGDLS, CDR2 YYNGEE. Trimming removed 2 bases at V and 2 bases at J, with 8 bases between. As DNA, the CDR3 is TGTGCCAGCAGCGTCACGGAGACCTACGAGCAGTACTTC. It codes for CASSVTETYEQYF.

Concerning this clone itself: Other nucleotide sequences from this sample produce the same CDR3. The chain links TRBV4-1 to TRBJ2-7; D might be TRBD2 (6 bases). Trimming took 0 bases from V and 4 from J, leaving 7 bases between them. The germline V gene has CDR1 MGHRA and CDR2 YSYEKL. The CDR3 spans 13 residues. The CDR3 loop reads CASSQDGGYEQYF. Written as DNA, the CDR3 is TGCGCCAGCAGCCAAGACGGGGGTTACGAGCAGTACTTC.

This chain joins TRBV4-3 and TRBJ1-2; D possibly corresponds to TRBD1 (5 bases). CDR3 length equals 15 residues. With 3 bases removed from V and 7 bases from J, the gap between germline ends came to 18 bases. CDR1 and CDR2 (germline): LGHNA, YSLEER. The CDR3 protein is CASSHYRQRRFGYTF. The CDR3 DNA reads TGCGCCAGCAGCCATTACCGACAGAGGAGGTTTGGCTACACCTTC.